Detailed here is one TCR beta chain. Its antigen is not identified. V lost 1 base to trimming and J lost 5 bases, with 20 bases between them. CDR1 is MNHNS and CDR2 is SASEGT in the germline V gene. The CDR3 has 17 residues. The data were taken from a study of T cells in Graves' hyperthyroidism and ophthalmopathy. Study results and caveats: Most clonotypes that expanded in the thyroid above 0.001 also showed up in blood.

The source material, RNA transcripts, was used to amplify TCR beta CDR3 regions. Primed by the HTBI set, a first-round RT-PCR was run on the TCR CDR3. TCRdb re-called the multiplex PCR reads through MiXCR, storing one row per CDR3 protein. Of 490,000 or so distinct CDR3 sequences in the sample, 15% to 20% were seen once. Lactation, pregnancy, other autoimmune disease or uncontrolled infection led to exclusion of patients. Sequenced: blood. This rearrangement joins TRBV6-1 to TRBJ2-5; D could derive from TRBD1 or TRBD2 (5 bases each). The sequence derives from a young woman with Graves' ophthalmopathy. This chain's CDR3 is CASSEVAFGTGRETQYF. The CDR3 region has the DNA TGTGCCAGCAGTGAAGTAGCTTTCGGGACGGGTCGGGAGACCCAGTACTTC.